The present entry profiles one TCR beta chain with its context. This sample is part of a study of cytomegalovirus exposure and HLA in healthy donors. The CDR3 is 15 amino acids. Germline assignment: CDR1 SGHTS and CDR2 YDEGEE. J was trimmed by 5 bases and V by 3 bases; bases with no gene match: 6. PCR was performed using 60 Vbeta and 13 Jbeta primers. TCRdb's table, derived via immunoSEQ multiplex PCR, lists solely in-frame clones and lacks some. The data contain approximately 170,000 clones, 80% to 90% of them singletons. Sequenced: PBMCs. This clonotype was sampled from a male donor in good health and CMV-seronegative. V usage is TRBV5-8 and J usage is TRBJ2-2, with 8 bases fitting TRBD1. The DNA for the CDR3 is TGTGCCAGCAGCTGGGGACAGGTCTCAACCGGGGAGCTGTTTTTT. It yields the protein CASSWGQVSTGELFF.